The TCR beta chain described here comes from a study of blood T cell repertoires in COVID-19. Study in general: There were acute and convalescent COVID-19 samples, and they came from the United States, Italy and Spain.

Sequencing was performed with immunoSEQ multiplex PCR; in TCRdb, only in-frame clones are kept and a portion is missing. The sample holds about 120,000 clones; around 80% are singletons and the top ten take 17%. V gave up 5 bases and J gave up 5 bases; unmatched junction bases: 8. The germline V gene encodes CDR1 SGHNT and CDR2 YENEEA. The CDR3 is 14 residues long. The chain couples TRBV11-3 to TRBJ1-2; 7 nucleotides match TRBD1. Sequenced: peripheral blood. The TCR sequence derives from a man aged 25 to 40 with COVID-19, enrolled during active disease. The CDR3 sequence: CASSTGDRHYGYTF. The CDR3 region has the DNA TGTGCCAGCAGCACCGGGGACAGACATTATGGCTACACCTTC.